What follows is one T cell receptor beta chain and its context. This entry comes from a study of cytomegalovirus exposure and HLA in healthy donors. The CDR3 is 15 residues long. The V and J ends lost 6 bases and 2 bases, in that order; junction bases with no gene match: 3. CDR1 and CDR2 (germline): MNHEY, SVGAGI. Amplification used 60 Vbeta primers and 13 Jbeta primers. The repertoire was sequenced with immunoSEQ multiplex PCR; TCRdb's copy has only in-frame clones and lacks some. The sample carries around 100,000 clones, around 83% recorded once. Input material: PBMCs. This TCR was recovered from a female donor in good health and CMV-seropositive. The chain uses TRBV6-5 and TRBJ2-1; 11 positions match TRBD2. CDR3 DNA: TGTGCCAGCAGGGTTAGCGGGAGGGCCTACAATGAGCAGTTCTTC. It encodes CASRVSGRAYNEQFF.